The clone carrying this T cell receptor beta chain appeared a single time. Other DNA sequences in this specimen translate into the identical CDR3. Repertoires were generated with immunoSEQ multiplex PCR, while TCRdb's copy carries only in-frame clones and drops some. The sample comprises nearly 200,000 clones, around four fifths of which are singletons, and less than 20% rests with the top ten. The sample is drawn from a study of blood T cell repertoires in COVID-19. This clonotype originated in a human donor in a cohort sampled during active COVID-19. Specimen: peripheral blood.

The CDR3, as DNA: TGCGCCAGCAGCTTGAATACGAACACCGGGGAGCTGTTTTTT. Translating it yields CASSLNTNTGELFF. The chain has TRBV5-1 and TRBJ2-2; no firm D call. The CDR3 loop spans 14 amino acids. The germline gives CDR1 SGHRS, CDR2 YFSETQ. V lost 1 base, J lost 0 bases, and 4 bases lay in between.